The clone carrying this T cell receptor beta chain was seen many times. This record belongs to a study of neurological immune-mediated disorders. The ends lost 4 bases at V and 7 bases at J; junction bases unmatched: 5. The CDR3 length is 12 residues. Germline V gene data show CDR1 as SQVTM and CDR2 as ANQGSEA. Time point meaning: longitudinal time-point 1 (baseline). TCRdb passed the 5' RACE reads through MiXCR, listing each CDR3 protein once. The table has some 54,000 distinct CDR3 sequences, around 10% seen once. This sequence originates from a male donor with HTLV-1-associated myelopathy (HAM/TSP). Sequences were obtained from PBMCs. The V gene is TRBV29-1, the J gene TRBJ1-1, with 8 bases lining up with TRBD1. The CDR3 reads CSVVPGQGEAFF. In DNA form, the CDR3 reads TGCAGCGTTGTCCCCGGACAGGGTGAAGCTTTCTTT.